This T cell receptor beta chain was found in a study of radiotherapy plus CTLA-4 blockade in lung cancer. Method: immunoSEQ multiplex PCR; TCRdb's copy keeps in-frame clones and lacks some. The sample holds 65,000 to 90,000 clones, around 86% seen once. Germline CDR1 is MNHEY and CDR2 is SVGAGI. This CDR3 contains 15 residues. The V and J ends lost 1 base and 15 bases, in that order; junction bases with no gene match: 8. The sequencing here drew on peripheral blood, taken from a patient treated with radiotherapy plus ipilimumab. V usage is TRBV6-5 and J usage is TRBJ2-3; 15 nucleotides match TRBD2. This TCR was sampled from a human donor with non-small cell lung cancer who had stable disease on radiotherapy plus ipilimumab. The CDR3 reads CASSYFRGLAGGLYF. The CDR3 nucleotides are TGTGCCAGCAGTTACTTTCGAGGACTAGCGGGGGGGCTCTATTTT.